Below are 24 T cell receptor beta chains sequenced from a single sample in a study of T cells after yellow fever vaccination. TCRdb used MiXCR to reprocess the 5' RACE reads, holding one entry per CDR3 protein. Here the sample spans some 350,000 distinct CDR3 sequences, roughly 4.3% being singletons. The specimen comprised PBMCs, sampled 5 days after the yellow fever booster vaccination. These TCRs come from a man between 18 and 35 years old who received the YFV17D yellow fever vaccine.

The chain combines TRBV7-9 with TRBJ1-2, with D hard to call. CDR1 and CDR2 from the germline V gene are SEHNR and FQNEAQ (reference sequence). CDR3 length: 15 residues. V was cut by 8 bases and J by 7 bases, with 23 bases left in between. DNA for the CDR3: TGTGCCAGCCTAGGCTTAATGGACGAATGGGGTGGCTACACCTTC. This gives the protein CASLGLMDEWGGYTF.

This clonotype was picked up many times. The V gene is TRBV5-1, the J gene TRBJ1-4; 8 bases map to TRBD1. The ends lost 4 bases at V and 4 bases at J; junction bases unmatched: 6. The CDR3 sequence is 15 residues long. Germline CDR1 is SGHRS and CDR2 is YFSETQ. The CDR3 here is CASSPGQDFNEKLFF. In DNA form, the CDR3 reads TGCGCCAGCAGCCCGGGACAGGATTTTAATGAAAAACTGTTTTTT.

V is TRBV20-1 and J is TRBJ2-2; TRBD1 aligns across 8 bases. Germline V gene sequence: CDR1 DFQATT, CDR2 SNEGSKA (reference sequence). The trim removed 6 bases at V and 4 bases at J, leaving 7 bases unmatched. The CDR3 consists of 14 residues. The CDR3 spells CSAVQGAGTGELFF. In DNA, the CDR3 is TGCAGTGCGGTCCAGGGGGCGGGCACCGGGGAGCTGTTTTTT.

V and J are TRBV12-3 or TRBV12-4 and TRBJ2-2; tentatively, D is TRBD1 or TRBD2 (5 bases each). The CDR3 runs to 15 residues. The V end lost 3 bases, the J end lost 4 bases, and 12 bases lay between the germline ends. CDR3 DNA sequence: TGTGCCAGCAGTTTGTCCTTTGGGGGCACCGGGGAGCTGTTTTTT. This encodes CASSLSFGGTGELFF.

This clonotype was seen more than once but under ten times. The rearrangement joins TRBV6-6 to TRBJ2-7; a possible D gene is TRBD2 (5 bases). Germline lookup yields CDR1 MNHNY and CDR2 SVGAGI (reference sequence). V dropped 8 bases and J dropped 7 bases, with 9 bases sitting between them. This CDR3 contains 10 residues. CDR3 residues: CASGSGEQYV. The CDR3 DNA reads TGTGCCAGCGGGTCGGGAGAGCAGTACGTC.

This clonotype was seen ten or more times. The J gene is TRBJ2-7, the V gene TRBV20-1; 8 bases line up with TRBD2. The CDR3 spans 13 residues. Germline V gene sequence: CDR1 DFQATT, CDR2 SNEGSKA (reference sequence). J lost 2 bases, V lost 3 bases, and 3 bases had no gene match. CDR3 in DNA: TGCAGTGCTAGGACTAGCGAAACCTACGAGCAGTACTTC. It is translated as CSARTSETYEQYF.

This rearrangement joins TRBV5-4 to TRBJ2-7, with D maybe TRBD2 (6 bases). CDR1 is SGHNT, CDR2 YYREEE, per germline (reference sequence). V was shortened by 3 bases and J by 5 bases, with 24 bases between the two germline ends. This CDR3 comprises 17 residues. Here the CDR3 DNA reads TGTGCCAGCAGCTCTTCCGGGACTCCTCCGCGGGCCCACGAGCAGTACGTC. Protein: CASSSSGTPPRAHEQYV.

This clonotype was seen a handful of times. The chain employs TRBV6-4 and TRBJ2-1; TRBD2 matches at 10 bases. This CDR3 has 15 residues. Germline loops: CDR1 MRHNA, CDR2 SNTAGT. Germline trimming cut 2 bases from V and 4 bases from J; bases unmatched to any gene: 2. DNA for the CDR3: TGTGCCAGCAGTGACGAACTAGCGGGATACAATGAGCAGTTCTTC. Translated, it gives CASSDELAGYNEQFF.

This clonotype came up many times. This rearrangement joins TRBV7-9 to TRBJ1-1; a possible D gene is TRBD1 (6 bases). Germline V lookup: CDR1 SEHNR, CDR2 FQNEAQ (reference sequence). This CDR3 spans 13 amino acids. V was pared by 5 bases and J by 1 base, with 8 bases between. CDR3: CASSVTGNTEAFF. Written as DNA, the CDR3 is TGTGCCAGCAGCGTGACAGGGAACACTGAAGCTTTCTTT.

This clonotype has just a few counts. The chain is built from TRBV11-2 and TRBJ1-2; 7 bases are a match to TRBD1. The trim removed 5 bases at V and 3 bases at J, leaving 9 bases unmatched. The CDR3 has 15 amino acids. Germline-derived CDR1 and CDR2 are SGHAT and FQNNGV. CDR3 sequence reads: CASSGLRDSHYGYTF. The CDR3 coding sequence is TGTGCCAGCAGCGGGCTCCGGGACAGCCACTATGGCTACACCTTC.

The chain links TRBV10-3 to TRBJ2-7; 8 bases fit TRBD1. CDR3 length: 14 residues. V lost 5 bases and J lost 6; bases outside the gene matches: 9. CDR1 ENHRY and CDR2 SYGVKD come from the germline V gene. In DNA, the CDR3 is TGTGCCATCAGTACCAGACAGGGGCCGGGCGAGCAGTACTTC. It translates to CAISTRQGPGEQYF.

This clonotype has just a few counts. V and J are TRBV4-2 and TRBJ1-1, with D hard to call. The CDR3 has 16 residues. The germline V gene encodes CDR1 LGHNA and CDR2 YNFKEQ. V dropped 0 bases and J dropped 4 bases, with 15 bases sitting between them. The CDR3 DNA reads TGTGCCAGCAGCCAAGAAAGCCCGAGAAGGAGCACTGAAGCTTTCTTT. Translation: CASSQESPRRSTEAFF.

This clonotype showed up just a few times. The chain combines TRBV4-3 with TRBJ2-3; 14 bases align to TRBD2. Germline-derived CDR1 and CDR2 are LGHNA and YSLEER. V dropped 0 bases and J dropped 3; count of bases not matched to a gene: 8. The CDR3 is 19 residues long. The CDR3 region has the DNA TGCGCCAGCAGCCAAGACCCGGGACTAGCGGGGGAAAGTACAGATACGCAGTATTTT. It encodes CASSQDPGLAGESTDTQYF.

The chain links TRBV7-9 to TRBJ1-1, with no clear D. Trimming cost V 2 bases and J 6 bases, with 13 bases left between them. The CDR3 is 14 residues long. CDR1 and CDR2 (germline): SEHNR, FQNEAQ (reference sequence). The CDR3 nucleotides read TGTGCCAGCAGCTTATCGCAACCAAGCCCTGAAGCTTTCTTT. Translation: CASSLSQPSPEAFF.

This chain uses TRBV29-1 with TRBJ2-1, with TRBD2 matching 10 bases. The CDR3 length is 14 residues. Germline loops: CDR1 SQVTM, CDR2 ANQGSEA. After removal of 3 bases from V and 12 bases from J, the junction contained 11 bases not matched to a gene. The CDR3, as DNA: TGCAGCGTTGAGGGGCTAGCGGGGGTAGTTGGGCAGTTCTTC. It encodes CSVEGLAGVVGQFF.

The genes are TRBV4-3 and TRBJ2-1; possibly TRBD1 or TRBD2 for D (5 bases each). The CDR3 runs 13 residues. Germline V gene data show CDR1 as LGHNA and CDR2 as YSLEER. V shed 0 bases and J shed 10 bases, with 10 bases lying between them. The CDR3 DNA reads TGCGCCAGCAGCCAAGAGGCCCGGGACGAGCAGTTCTTC. It translates to CASSQEARDEQFF.

The chain uses TRBV7-8 and TRBJ2-1, with a possible D match to TRBD2 (6 bases). Germline V gene lookup returns CDR1 SGHVS and CDR2 FQNEAQ. This CDR3 has 13 residues. V dropped 3 bases and J dropped 6 bases, with 9 bases sitting between them. CDR3: CASSFLGGNEQFF. The CDR3 nucleotides are TGTGCCAGCAGCTTCTTGGGGGGCAATGAGCAGTTCTTC.

The chain has TRBV5-5 and TRBJ2-2; 12 bases fit TRBD2. The CDR3 is 15 amino acids. CDR1 SGHKS and CDR2 YYEKEE come from the germline V gene (reference sequence). Germline trimming cut 5 bases from V and 4 bases from J; bases unmatched to any gene: 3. CDR3 nucleotides: TGTGCCAGCAGGAGGACTAGCGGGGTCACCGGGGAGCTGTTTTTT. Encoded protein: CASRRTSGVTGELFF.

This clonotype was found many times. This sequence joins TRBV23-1 and TRBJ2-2; D is unresolved. TRBV23-1 belongs to the ORF category, with a function that is uncertain. The CDR3 is made up of 11 amino acids. Trimming removed 3 bases at V and 8 bases at J, with 4 bases between. Written as DNA, the CDR3 is TGCGCCAGCAGTCAGCCTGGGGAGCTGTTTTTT. This translates into CASSQPGELFF.

This chain joins TRBV3-1 and TRBJ2-2; D is possibly TRBD1 (5 bases). The CDR3 has 12 amino acids. The V and J ends lost 2 bases and 8 bases respectively, with 6 bases between them. CDR1 is LGHDT and CDR2 is YNNKEL in the germline V gene (reference sequence). This CDR3 is CASSQYRGELFF. DNA of the CDR3: TGTGCCAGCAGCCAATACAGGGGGGAGCTGTTTTTT.

This clonotype was picked up many times. The chain carries TRBV20-1 and TRBJ2-2; no definite D call. The CDR3 length is 12 residues. Germline CDR1 and CDR2: DFQATT and SNEGSKA (reference sequence). The ends were cut back, 6 bases at V and 0 bases at J, with 5 bases in the middle. The CDR3 nucleotides read TGCAGTGCCGCTGCGAACACCGGGGAGCTGTTTTTT. It encodes CSAAANTGELFF.

The chain has TRBV4-1 and TRBJ2-2, with TRBD1 as a possible D gene (6 bases). Germline V gives CDR1 MGHRA, CDR2 YSYEKL. This CDR3 comprises 16 residues. With 1 base removed from V and 1 base from J, the gap between germline ends came to 10 bases. This chain's CDR3 is CASSQGGQRNTGELFF. CDR3 coding DNA: TGCGCCAGCAGCCAAGGAGGACAGCGGAACACCGGGGAGCTGTTTTTT.

Ten or more counts support this clonotype. At one of its ends the junction is not consistent with the germline gene, which may arise from a read error. The V gene is TRBV7-7, the J gene TRBJ2-3; 7 bases match TRBD1. The CDR3 extends over 14 amino acids. Germline lookup yields CDR1 SSHAT and CDR2 FNYEAQ (reference sequence). The CDR3: CASSLGGLTDTQYF. In nucleotides, the CDR3 is TGTGCTAGCAGCTTAGGGGGCCTCACAGATACGCAGTATTTT.

There are many counts of this clonotype. This sequence joins TRBV7-2 and TRBJ2-1, with 9 bases identical to TRBD2. V trimming: 8 bases; J trimming: 6 bases; junction bases outside the gene matches: 8. Germline CDR1 and CDR2: SGHTA and FQGNSA. This CDR3 spans 14 amino acids. CDR3 sequence: CASGAGGPVNEQFF. The DNA for the CDR3 is TGTGCCAGCGGTGCGGGGGGGCCAGTCAATGAGCAGTTCTTC.